The text below deals with one T cell receptor (beta chain). Here immunoSEQ multiplex PCR was the method, and the copy in TCRdb shows in-frame clones only, minus some. Seen here are tens of thousands of clones, 87% observed once, and the top ten hold about 8%. This entry comes from a study of PD-L1 blockade in urothelial cancer. The germline V gene has CDR1 SGDLS and CDR2 YYNGEE. The CDR3 is 16 residues long. V shed 1 base and J shed 4 bases, with 15 bases lying between them. The rearrangement uses TRBV9 and TRBJ1-3, with D possibly TRBD1 on 5 matching bases. The clonotype originates from a man in his fifties or sixties with urothelial cancer. The sample here was PBMCs, taken around atezolizumab (anti-PD-L1) treatment. CDR3 amino acids: CASSVLDTLGGNTIYF. The CDR3 DNA follows: TGTGCCAGCAGCGTATTGGACACCCTGGGAGGAAACACCATATATTTT.